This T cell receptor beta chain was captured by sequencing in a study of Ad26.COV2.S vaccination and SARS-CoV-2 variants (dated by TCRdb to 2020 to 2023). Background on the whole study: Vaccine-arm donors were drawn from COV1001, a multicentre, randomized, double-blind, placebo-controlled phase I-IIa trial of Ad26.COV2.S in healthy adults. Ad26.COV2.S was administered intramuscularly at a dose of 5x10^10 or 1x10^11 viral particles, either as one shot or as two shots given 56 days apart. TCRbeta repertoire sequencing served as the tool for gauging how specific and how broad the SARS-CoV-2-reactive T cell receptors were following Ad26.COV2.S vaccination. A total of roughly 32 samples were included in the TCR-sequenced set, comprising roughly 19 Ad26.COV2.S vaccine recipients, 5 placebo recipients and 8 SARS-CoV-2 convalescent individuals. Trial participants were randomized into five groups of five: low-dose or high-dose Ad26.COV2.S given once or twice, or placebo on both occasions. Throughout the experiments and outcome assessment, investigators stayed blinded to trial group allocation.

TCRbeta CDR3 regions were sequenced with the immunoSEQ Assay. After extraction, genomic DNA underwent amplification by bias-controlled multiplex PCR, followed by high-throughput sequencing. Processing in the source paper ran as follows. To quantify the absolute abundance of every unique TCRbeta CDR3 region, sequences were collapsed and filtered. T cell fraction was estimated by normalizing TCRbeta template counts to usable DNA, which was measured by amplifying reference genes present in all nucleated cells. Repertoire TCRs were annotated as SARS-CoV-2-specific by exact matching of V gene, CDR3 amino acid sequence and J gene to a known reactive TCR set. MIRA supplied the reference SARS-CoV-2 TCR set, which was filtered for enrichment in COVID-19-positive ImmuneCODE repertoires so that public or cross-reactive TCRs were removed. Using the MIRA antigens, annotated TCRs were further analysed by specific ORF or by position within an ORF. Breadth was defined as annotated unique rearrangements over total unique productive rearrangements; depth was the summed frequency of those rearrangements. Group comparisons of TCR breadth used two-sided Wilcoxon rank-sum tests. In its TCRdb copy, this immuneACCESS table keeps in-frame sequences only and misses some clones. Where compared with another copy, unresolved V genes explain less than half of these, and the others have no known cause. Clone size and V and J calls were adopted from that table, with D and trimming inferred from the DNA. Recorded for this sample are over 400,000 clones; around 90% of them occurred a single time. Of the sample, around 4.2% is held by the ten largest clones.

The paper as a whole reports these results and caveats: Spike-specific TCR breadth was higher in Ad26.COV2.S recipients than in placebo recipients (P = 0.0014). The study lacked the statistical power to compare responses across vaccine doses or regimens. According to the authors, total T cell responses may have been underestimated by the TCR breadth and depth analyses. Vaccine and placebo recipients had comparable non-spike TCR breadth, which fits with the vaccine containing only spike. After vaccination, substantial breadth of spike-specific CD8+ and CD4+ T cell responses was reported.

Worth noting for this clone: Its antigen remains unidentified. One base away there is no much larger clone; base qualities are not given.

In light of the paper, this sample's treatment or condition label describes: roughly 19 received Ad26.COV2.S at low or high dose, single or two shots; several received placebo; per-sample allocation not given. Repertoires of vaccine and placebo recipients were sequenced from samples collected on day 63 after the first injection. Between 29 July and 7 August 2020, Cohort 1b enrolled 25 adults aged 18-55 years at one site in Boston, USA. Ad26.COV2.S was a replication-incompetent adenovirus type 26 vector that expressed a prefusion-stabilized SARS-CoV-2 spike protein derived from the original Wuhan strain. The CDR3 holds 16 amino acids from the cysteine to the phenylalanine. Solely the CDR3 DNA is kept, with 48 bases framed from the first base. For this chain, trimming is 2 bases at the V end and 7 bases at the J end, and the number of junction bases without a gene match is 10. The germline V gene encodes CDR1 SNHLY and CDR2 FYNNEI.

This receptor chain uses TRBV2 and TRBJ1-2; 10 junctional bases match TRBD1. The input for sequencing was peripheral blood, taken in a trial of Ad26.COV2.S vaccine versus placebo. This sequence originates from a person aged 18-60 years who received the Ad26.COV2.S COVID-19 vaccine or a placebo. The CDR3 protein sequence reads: CASSETRGTGEGGYTF. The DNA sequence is TGTGCCAGCAGTGAAACCCGGGGGACAGGGGAAGGTGGCTACACCTTC.